What follows is one T cell receptor beta chain and its context. Its specificity is unknown. This entry comes from a study of cytomegalovirus exposure and HLA in healthy donors. Study-wide results and limits: Later genetic work tied a missense DCLRE1C variant to beta-chain V and J trimming.

Trimming removed 6 bases from V and 1 base from J; junction bases left unmatched: 9. This CDR3 region has 16 residues. CDR1 is MNHEY and CDR2 is SMNVEV in the germline V gene (reference sequence). Amplification used 60 Vbeta primers and 13 Jbeta primers. The method was immunoSEQ multiplex PCR; TCRdb's version includes in-frame clones alone and lacks a portion of them. The sample shows 99,000 or so clones, approximately 80% of them seen only once. This cohort consisted of healthy bone marrow donors. The receptor's source is a female donor in good health and CMV-seropositive. Sequenced material: PBMCs. V gene TRBV27 combines with J gene TRBJ2-5; 9 nucleotides line up with TRBD2. The CDR3 spells CASSGGLAGLQETQYF. For the CDR3, the DNA is TGTGCCAGCAGCGGAGGGCTAGCGGGACTCCAAGAGACCCAGTACTTC.